Sequencing of this T cell receptor (beta chain) was carried out in a study of shared T cell receptors in the human thymus. There are 15 residues in the CDR3. Trimming left V 2 bases short and J 2 bases short, with 13 bases between. Germline CDR1 reads MGHRA; CDR2 reads YSYEKL. The method was immunoSEQ multiplex PCR; TCRdb's version includes in-frame clones alone and lacks a portion of them. The sample shows hundreds of thousands of clones, approximately 87% of them seen only once. The same data also went into a second study, on human thymus T cells.

Specimen: thymocytes. The sequence was collected from a boy under two years old with a congenital heart defect. This sequence joins TRBV4-1 and TRBJ2-7; D is possibly TRBD1 (5 bases). CDR3 nucleotides: TGCGCCAGCAGCCAAACCTCCCAGGGCCCCTACGAGCAGTACTTC. Amino acid sequence: CASSQTSQGPYEQYF.